Each of the 28 T cell receptor beta chains below was sequenced from the same sample in a study of cytomegalovirus exposure and HLA in healthy donors. 13 Jbeta primers and 60 Vbeta primers were used for the PCR. TCRdb keeps only in-frame clones here, not all; method: immunoSEQ multiplex PCR. The table has 100,000 to 150,000 clones, around 84% seen once; the top ten hold 5.5% to 8%. The sample comprised PBMCs. These receptors all stem from a woman aged 35 to 49 in good health and CMV-seronegative.

The V gene is TRBV7-6, the J gene TRBJ2-5; D is perhaps TRBD1 (6 bases). The CDR3 length is 13 residues. V lost 1 base to trimming and J lost 5 bases, with 8 bases between them. Germline-derived CDR1 and CDR2 are SGHVS and FNYEAQ. CDR3 amino acids: CASSLVQGETQYF. The CDR3 coding sequence is TGTGCCAGCAGCTTAGTTCAGGGGGAGACCCAGTACTTC.

The gene calls are TRBV25-1 and TRBJ1-1, with no clear D. The germline V gene encodes CDR1 MGHDK and CDR2 SYGVNS. Between the trimmed V and J ends, which lost 4 bases and 4 bases, there was a span of 7 bases. The CDR3 sequence is 12 residues long. The DNA for the CDR3 is TGTGCCAGCAGTGGCGGGGTCACTGAAGCTTTCTTT. Translated: CASSGGVTEAFF.

The chain combines TRBV27 with TRBJ2-7; possibly TRBD1 for D (5 bases). Deletions cut 4 bases from V and 12 bases from J, with 19 bases between. The CDR3 contains 13 residues. Per the germline V gene, CDR1 is MNHEY and CDR2 is SMNVEV (reference sequence). Here the CDR3 DNA reads TGTGCCAGCAGTTCACCTACAGGATTCCCCCTGTACTTC. Translating it yields CASSSPTGFPLYF.

This sequence joins TRBV5-1 and TRBJ1-1; no definite D call. V was clipped by 4 bases and J by 6 bases, with 16 bases between them. CDR1 SGHRS and CDR2 YFSETQ come from the germline V gene. The CDR3 consists of 14 residues. The CDR3 is CASSPGWEGSEAFF. CDR3 coding DNA: TGCGCCAGCAGCCCGGGATGGGAGGGCTCTGAAGCTTTCTTT.

The chain has TRBV28 and TRBJ2-7, with 9 bases that match TRBD1. Trimming at V came to 8 bases and at J to 5 bases, leaving 7 bases not matched to a gene. Germline CDR1 is MDHEN and CDR2 is SYDVKM. This CDR3 has 13 residues. CDR3 bases: TGTGCCAGCCTTGACAGGGGGTTACACGAGCAGTACTTC. It translates to CASLDRGLHEQYF.

The rearrangement links TRBV2 to TRBJ1-2, with 10 bases fitting TRBD1. With 4 bases clipped from V and 8 bases from J, the junction kept 4 bases outside the gene matches. The CDR3 is made up of 13 amino acids. CDR1 is SNHLY, CDR2 FYNNEI, per germline. The CDR3 DNA sequence: TGTGCCAGCAGTGTGACAGGGGGCTTAGGCTACACCTTC. Translation: CASSVTGGLGYTF.

The chain links TRBV5-6 to TRBJ2-5; TRBD1 aligns across 7 bases. The end of the DNA aligns better with TRBJ2-7, so the J call may be wrong. From germline, CDR1 is SGHDT and CDR2 YYEEEE. CDR3 length equals 14 residues. The CDR3 DNA reads TGTGCCAGCAGCTGGGACAGAAACTCCTACGAGCAGTACTTC. Its translation: CASSWDRNSYEQYF.

Details on this clone: Sequence at one end of the junction differs from germline and may be a read error. In the same sample, other DNA sequences code for this CDR3. V is TRBV2 and J is TRBJ2-3, with TRBD2 matching 7 bases. The CDR3 extends over 14 amino acids. Per the germline V gene, CDR1 is SNHLY and CDR2 is FYNNEI. The CDR3 DNA reads as TGTGCCAGCAAGGCGGGAGAGATCCCAGATACACAGTATTTT. Translated: CASKAGEIPDTQYF.

The V call is TRBV28, the J call TRBJ1-1; possibly TRBD1 for D (5 bases). Germline lookup yields CDR1 MDHEN and CDR2 SYDVKM. This CDR3 comprises 13 residues. The ends were cut back, 3 bases at V and 7 bases at J, with 12 bases in the middle. CDR3: CASSFQGPREAFF. CDR3 nucleotide sequence: TGTGCCAGCAGTTTTCAGGGCCCGCGTGAAGCTTTCTTT.

This chain links TRBV19 with TRBJ1-2, with D possibly being TRBD1 (5 bases). The CDR3 totals 15 residues. V dropped 6 bases and J dropped 4 bases, with 18 bases sitting between them. The germline CDR1 and CDR2 sequences are LNHDA and SQIVND (reference sequence). The CDR3: CASRAQVATLYGYTF. In nucleotides, the CDR3 is TGTGCCAGTAGGGCACAGGTTGCGACCCTCTATGGCTACACCTTC.

CDR3 in DNA: TGTGCCAGCAGCTGGACCCGGGACAACAATGAGCAGTTCTTC. It translates to CASSWTRDNNEQFF. The chain has TRBV7-9 and TRBJ2-1; tentative D call: TRBD1 (6 bases). The CDR3 is 14 amino acids. Deletions cut 4 bases from V and 5 bases from J, with 12 bases between. Germline V gives CDR1 SEHNR, CDR2 FQNEAQ (reference sequence). The full variable domain, with the rest looked up from reference TRBV7-9 and TRBJ2-1, is DTGVSQNPRHKITKRGQNVTFRCDPISEHNRLYWYRQTLGQGPEFLTYFQNEAQLEKSRLLSDRFSAERPKGSFSTLEIQRTEQGDSAMYLCASSWTRDNNEQFFGPGTRLTVL.

The chain carries TRBV9 and TRBJ2-5; 11 positions match TRBD2. Trimming removed 3 bases from V and 2 bases from J; junction bases left unmatched: 9. In germline, CDR1 is SGDLS, CDR2 YYNGEE. This CDR3 has 17 amino acids. The CDR3 region is CASSAPWGLAEQETQYF. CDR3 nucleotides: TGTGCCAGCAGCGCGCCCTGGGGACTAGCGGAACAAGAGACCCAGTACTTC. The full variable domain, in which reference TRBV9 and TRBJ2-5 provide the parts outside the CDR3, is DSGVTQTPKHLITATGQRVTLRCSPRSGDLSVYWYQQSLDQGLQFLIQYYNGEERAKGNILERFSAQQFPDLHSELNLSSLELGDSALYFCASSAPWGLAEQETQYFGPGTRLLVL.

In its sample, this clone was seen once. The chain links TRBV21-1 to TRBJ2-1; the D call in the table, TRBD2, was not verified against the DNA. TRBV21-1 is noted as a pseudogene. The CDR3 sequence is 16 residues long. In DNA, the CDR3 is TGTGCCAGCAGCAAATGTACTAGCGGGCGGTACAATGAGCAGTTCTTC. Translating gives CASSKCTSGRYNEQFF.

The chain uses TRBV19 and TRBJ1-1, with D unresolved. The CDR3 is 16 amino acids. Deletions cut 3 bases from V and 5 bases from J, with 19 bases between. CDR1 is LNHDA and CDR2 is SQIVND in the germline V gene (reference sequence). The CDR3 DNA reads TGTGCCAGTAGTATTGAGGGTATGGTAGGTTGGACTGAAGCTTTCTTT. Translating it yields CASSIEGMVGWTEAFF.

The rearrangement uses TRBV27 and TRBJ2-3; D remains ambiguous. Germline V CDR1 and CDR2: MNHEY, SMNVEV (reference sequence). V lost 7 bases and J lost 3, with 17 bases in between. The CDR3 totals 15 residues. CDR3 bases: TGTGCCAGCAACCGCAAACGAGGCGGAACAGATACGCAGTATTTT. Amino acids: CASNRKRGGTDTQYF.

This clone has just a few counts. V gene TRBV27 combines with J gene TRBJ1-5; weak D call: TRBD1 (6 bases). The germline V gene encodes CDR1 MNHEY and CDR2 SMNVEV (reference sequence). There are 14 residues in the CDR3. The germline V and J ends were trimmed by 4 bases and 2 bases, with 9 bases remaining between them. The CDR3 loop is CASSYRQGNQPQHF. CDR3 in DNA: TGTGCCAGCAGTTATCGACAGGGCAATCAGCCCCAGCATTTT.

The J gene is TRBJ1-1, the V gene TRBV6-1; D unclear. Germline loops: CDR1 MNHNS, CDR2 SASEGT. V lost 6 bases, J lost 5 bases, and 13 bases lay in between. This CDR3 has 13 residues. The DNA of the CDR3 is TGTGCCAGCAGACCAGTTCGGAGGACTGAAGCTTTCTTT. It yields the protein CASRPVRRTEAFF.

The chain combines TRBV6-5 with TRBJ2-7; 7 nucleotides align to TRBD1. Trimming cost V 6 bases and J 2 bases; bases outside gene matches: 7. Germline V gene lookup returns CDR1 MNHEY and CDR2 SVGAGI. The CDR3 contains 14 residues. The DNA of the CDR3 is TGTGCCAGCAGCACCGAGACAGGGACCTACGAGCAGTACTTC. Translating gives CASSTETGTYEQYF.

In DNA, the CDR3 is TGTGCCAGTAGTCTACTCCCGGGACAGGGCCTAACCGGGGAGCTGTTTTTT. This encodes CASSLLPGQGLTGELFF. The chain combines TRBV19 with TRBJ2-2, with 9 bases matching TRBD1. With 5 bases clipped from V and 5 bases from J, the junction kept 12 bases outside the gene matches. The CDR3 spans 17 residues. The V gene's germline CDR1 is LNHDA and CDR2 SQIVND (reference sequence).

The V and J genes are TRBV19 and TRBJ1-5, with D perhaps TRBD1 (6 bases). The CDR3 is 13 residues long. The ends were cut back, 5 bases at V and 4 bases at J, with 9 bases in the middle. Germline CDR1 LNHDA, CDR2 SQIVND (reference sequence). The CDR3 here is CASSGGENQPQHF. The CDR3 region has the DNA TGTGCCAGTAGTGGGGGCGAAAATCAGCCCCAGCATTTT. Full variable domain (missing parts from reference TRBV19 and TRBJ1-5): DGGITQSPKYLFRKEGQNVTLSCEQNLNHDAMYWYRQDPGQGLRLIYYSQIVNDFQKGDIAEGYSVSREKKESFPLTVTSAQKNPTAFYLCASSGGENQPQHFGDGTRLSIL.

V and J are TRBV19 and TRBJ2-1, with TRBD2 matching 7 bases. V trimming: 3 bases; J trimming: 3 bases; junction bases outside the gene matches: 8. The CDR3 contains 16 residues. CDR1 and CDR2 (germline): LNHDA, SQIVND (reference sequence). CDR3 in amino acids: CASSIGWASGYNEQFF. The CDR3 DNA reads as TGTGCCAGTAGTATTGGGTGGGCTAGCGGCTACAATGAGCAGTTCTTC.

This chain connects TRBV28 to TRBJ2-5; weak D call: TRBD2 (6 bases). The J call may not be correct, given that the DNA end is closer to TRBJ2-7. This CDR3 comprises 20 residues. Germline values: CDR1 MDHEN, CDR2 SYDVKM. The CDR3 spells CASSALDYLRSFRSSYEQYF. The CDR3 DNA follows: TGTGCCAGCAGTGCTCTGGACTACCTTCGGAGTTTTCGGTCCTCCTACGAGCAGTACTTC.

This clone was observed a handful of times. The chain has TRBV6-1 and TRBJ1-1, with D possibly matching TRBD1 (6 bases). Trimming removed 3 bases from V and 4 bases from J, with 15 bases in between. CDR3 length: 15 residues. Germline CDR1 and CDR2: MNHNS and SASEGT. The CDR3 DNA sequence: TGTGCCAGCAGTGAGAGTCAGGGGCGGGCCACTGAAGCTTTCTTT. Translated, it gives CASSESQGRATEAFF.

This chain joins TRBV9 and TRBJ2-1, with D possibly being TRBD2 (5 bases). V was pared by 3 bases and J by 0 bases, with 10 bases between. This CDR3 is 15 amino acids long. Germline V gene sequence: CDR1 SGDLS, CDR2 YYNGEE. The CDR3, as DNA: TGTGCCAGCAGCGGCGGTGGGAGCTCCTACAATGAGCAGTTCTTC. Its protein is CASSGGGSSYNEQFF.

This rearrangement joins TRBV7-9 to TRBJ2-7; D ambiguous. CDR1 SEHNR and CDR2 FQNEAQ come from the germline V gene (reference sequence). CDR3 size: 13 residues. The germline V and J ends were trimmed by 5 bases and 0 bases, with 8 bases remaining between them. The CDR3 nucleotides are TGTGCCAGCAGCCCTCTAAGCTCCTACGAGCAGTACTTC. It specifies CASSPLSSYEQYF.

In DNA, the CDR3 is TGTGCCAGCAGTCCCGGGACAGCGGGCCGGGAGCAGTACTTC. Protein product: CASSPGTAGREQYF. V is TRBV27 and J is TRBJ2-7, with D perhaps matching TRBD1 (7 bases). The CDR3 sequence is 14 residues long. The V end was cut by 5 bases, the J end by 7 bases, with 18 bases between. From germline, CDR1 is MNHEY and CDR2 SMNVEV (reference sequence).

The V call is TRBV5-4, the J call TRBJ2-7, with 8 positions matching TRBD1. The germline gives CDR1 SGHNT, CDR2 YYREEE (reference sequence). The CDR3 totals 14 residues. V trimming: 3 bases; J trimming: 4 bases; junction bases outside the gene matches: 6. The DNA of the CDR3 is TGTGCCAGCAGCTCAGGGGGCGCAGGATACGAGCAGTACTTC. The encoded protein is CASSSGGAGYEQYF.

The chain employs TRBV11-2 and TRBJ2-1, with 8 bases aligning to TRBD2. Germline CDR1 and CDR2: SGHAT and FQNNGV. The CDR3 length is 17 residues. Trimming cost V 5 bases and J 0 bases; bases outside gene matches: 9. The CDR3 spells CASSPRTSMYSYNEQFF. The CDR3 DNA reads TGTGCCAGCAGCCCCCGGACTAGCATGTACTCCTACAATGAGCAGTTCTTC.